What follows is one T cell receptor (beta chain) and its context. Its antigen is unidentified. V was pared by 4 bases and J by 5 bases, with 17 bases of the junction left unmatched. CDR1 and CDR2 from the germline V gene are SGHNT and YYREEE (reference sequence). This CDR3 has 17 amino acids. This entry comes from a study of siplizumab effects on memory and regulatory T cells. Findings of the study overall: Alloreactive sequences traceable to unstimulated CD4+ memory cells declined significantly under siplizumab. Siplizumab gave mappable alloreactive CD4+ clones an average Treg-derived fraction of over 65%, against 26.9% in controls. The apparent diversity of naive T cells exceeded that of memory cells, and naive T cells seemed to make a major contribution to the alloresponse.

Some 100,000 TCR templates per sample were assayed. Only in-frame clones appear in the TCRdb table, and some are missing; sequencing was by immunoSEQ multiplex PCR. The sample holds over 85,000 clones, just under 95% seen once. The source of this sequence is a human donor in good health. This chain uses TRBV5-4 with TRBJ2-7; 8 bases align to TRBD1. What was sequenced was CD4+ T cells sorted from blood. The CDR3 here is CASSMAGGPRGSNEQYF. CDR3 DNA: TGTGCCAGCAGCATGGCAGGGGGCCCGCGTGGTTCAAACGAGCAGTACTTC.